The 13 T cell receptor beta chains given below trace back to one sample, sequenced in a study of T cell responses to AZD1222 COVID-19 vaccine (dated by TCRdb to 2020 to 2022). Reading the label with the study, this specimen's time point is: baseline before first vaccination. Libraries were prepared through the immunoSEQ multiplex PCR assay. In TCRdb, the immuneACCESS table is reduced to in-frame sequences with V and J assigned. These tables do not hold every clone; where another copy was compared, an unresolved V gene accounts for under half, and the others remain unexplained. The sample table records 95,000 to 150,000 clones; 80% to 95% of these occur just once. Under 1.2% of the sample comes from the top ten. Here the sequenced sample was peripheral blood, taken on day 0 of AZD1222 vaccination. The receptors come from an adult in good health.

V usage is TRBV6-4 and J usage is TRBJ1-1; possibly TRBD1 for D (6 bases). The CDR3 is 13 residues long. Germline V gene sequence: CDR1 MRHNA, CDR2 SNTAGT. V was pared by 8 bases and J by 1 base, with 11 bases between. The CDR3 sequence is CASRVQGNTEAFF. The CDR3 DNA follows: TGTGCCAGCCGGGTACAGGGGAACACTGAAGCTTTCTTT.

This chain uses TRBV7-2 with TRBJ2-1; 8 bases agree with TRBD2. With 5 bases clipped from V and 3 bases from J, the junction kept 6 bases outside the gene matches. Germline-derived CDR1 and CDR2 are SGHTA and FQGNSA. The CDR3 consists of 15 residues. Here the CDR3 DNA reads TGTGCCAGCAGCAATAGCGGGACTTACTACAATGAGCAGTTCTTC. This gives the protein CASSNSGTYYNEQFF.

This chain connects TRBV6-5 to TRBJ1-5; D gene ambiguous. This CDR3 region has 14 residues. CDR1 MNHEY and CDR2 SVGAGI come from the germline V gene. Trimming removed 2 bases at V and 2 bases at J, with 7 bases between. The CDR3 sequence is CASSYTRGNQPQHF. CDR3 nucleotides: TGTGCCAGCAGTTACACCCGGGGCAATCAGCCCCAGCATTTT.

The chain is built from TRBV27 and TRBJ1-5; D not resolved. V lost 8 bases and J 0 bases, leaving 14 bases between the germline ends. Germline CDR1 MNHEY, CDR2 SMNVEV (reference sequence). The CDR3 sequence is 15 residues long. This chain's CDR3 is CASQSRDGSNQPQHF. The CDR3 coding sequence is TGTGCCAGCCAATCTAGGGATGGTAGCAATCAGCCCCAGCATTTT.

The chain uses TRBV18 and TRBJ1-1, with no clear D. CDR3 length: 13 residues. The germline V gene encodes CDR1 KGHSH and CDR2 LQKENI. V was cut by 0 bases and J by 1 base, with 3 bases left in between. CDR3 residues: CASSPPGNTEAFF. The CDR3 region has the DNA TGTGCCAGCTCACCACCGGGGAACACTGAAGCTTTCTTT.

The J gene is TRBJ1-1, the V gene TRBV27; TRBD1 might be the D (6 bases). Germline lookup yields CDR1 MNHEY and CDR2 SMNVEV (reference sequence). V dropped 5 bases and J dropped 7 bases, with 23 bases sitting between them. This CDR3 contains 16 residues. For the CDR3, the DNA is TGTGCCAGCAGTGAGGGGTACGGGGGCGAAGGGGATGAAGCTTTCTTT. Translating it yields CASSEGYGGEGDEAFF.

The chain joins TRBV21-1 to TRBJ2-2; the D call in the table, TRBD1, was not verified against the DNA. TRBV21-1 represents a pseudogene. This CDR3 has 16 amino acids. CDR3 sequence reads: CASSKGGWDRLRELFF. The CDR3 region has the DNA TGTGCCAGCAGCAAAGGTGGGTGGGACAGGTTGCGGGAGCTGTTTTTT.

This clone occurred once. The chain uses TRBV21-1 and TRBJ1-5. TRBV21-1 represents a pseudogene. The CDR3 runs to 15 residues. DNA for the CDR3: TGTGCCAGCAGCAAACCAGGAGGCAACAATCAGCCCCAGCATTTT. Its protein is CASSKPGGNNQPQHF.

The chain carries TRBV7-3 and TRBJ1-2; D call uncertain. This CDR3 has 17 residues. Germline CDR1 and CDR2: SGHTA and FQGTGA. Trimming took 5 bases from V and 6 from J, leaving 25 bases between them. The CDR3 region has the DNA TGTGCCAGCAGCCCCTCATGGGCAGCGATTGGGTCTGATGGCTACACCTTC. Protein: CASSPSWAAIGSDGYTF.

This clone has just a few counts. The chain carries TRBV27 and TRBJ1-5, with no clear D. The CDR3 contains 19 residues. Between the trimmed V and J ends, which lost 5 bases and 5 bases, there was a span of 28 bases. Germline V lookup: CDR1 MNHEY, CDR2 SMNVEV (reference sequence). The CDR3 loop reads CASSPTFIFGRPWDQPQHF. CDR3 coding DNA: TGTGCCAGCAGTCCAACGTTCATTTTCGGACGGCCTTGGGATCAGCCCCAGCATTTT.

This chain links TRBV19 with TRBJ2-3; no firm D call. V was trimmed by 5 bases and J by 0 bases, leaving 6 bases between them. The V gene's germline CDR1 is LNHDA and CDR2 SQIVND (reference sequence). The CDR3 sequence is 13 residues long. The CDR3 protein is CASSSLSTDTQYF. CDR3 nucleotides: TGTGCCAGTAGTTCGCTCAGCACAGATACGCAGTATTTT.

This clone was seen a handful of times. The CDR3 coding sequence is TGTGCCACCAGCAGAAGGACAGGGGACACTGAAGCTTTCTTT. Encoded protein: CATSRRTGDTEAFF. The chain combines TRBV15 with TRBJ1-1; TRBD1 matches at 9 bases. CDR1 is LNHNV and CDR2 is YYDKDF in the germline V gene (reference sequence). This CDR3 is built from 14 residues. The V segment lost 2 bases and the J segment 3 bases; nucleotides outside the gene matches: 1. Supplemented by reference TRBV15 and TRBJ1-1, the full variable domain reads DAMVIQNPRYQVTQFGKPVTLSCSQTLNHNVMYWYQQKSSQAPKLLFHYYDKDFNNEADTPDNFQSRRPNTSFCFLDIRSPGLGDTAMYLCATSRRTGDTEAFFGQGTRLTVV.

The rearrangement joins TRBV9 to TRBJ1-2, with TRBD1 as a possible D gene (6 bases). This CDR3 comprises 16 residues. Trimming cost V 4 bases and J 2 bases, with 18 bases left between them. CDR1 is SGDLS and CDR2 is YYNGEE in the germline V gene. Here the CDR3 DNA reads TGTGCCAGCAGCCCGAACCATGGACAGAAAAACTATGGCTACACCTTC. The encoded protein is CASSPNHGQKNYGYTF. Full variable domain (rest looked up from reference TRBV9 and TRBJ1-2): DSGVTQTPKHLITATGQRVTLRCSPRSGDLSVYWYQQSLDQGLQFLIQYYNGEERAKGNILERFSAQQFPDLHSELNLSSLELGDSALYFCASSPNHGQKNYGYTFGSGTRLTVV.